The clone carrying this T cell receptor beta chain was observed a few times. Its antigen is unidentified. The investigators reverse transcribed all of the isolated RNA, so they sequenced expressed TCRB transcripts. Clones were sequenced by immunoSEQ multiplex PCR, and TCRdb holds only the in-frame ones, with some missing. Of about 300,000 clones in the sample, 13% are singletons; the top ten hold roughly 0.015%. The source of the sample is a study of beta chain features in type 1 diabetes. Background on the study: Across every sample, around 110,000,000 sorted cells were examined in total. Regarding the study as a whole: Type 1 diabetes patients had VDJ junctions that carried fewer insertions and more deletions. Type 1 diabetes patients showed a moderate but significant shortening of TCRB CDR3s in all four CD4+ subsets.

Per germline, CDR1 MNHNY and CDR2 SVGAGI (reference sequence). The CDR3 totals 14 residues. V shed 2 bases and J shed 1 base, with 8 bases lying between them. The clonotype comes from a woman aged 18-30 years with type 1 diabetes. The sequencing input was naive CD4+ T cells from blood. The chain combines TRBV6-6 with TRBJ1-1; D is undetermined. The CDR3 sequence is CASSYMGGNTEAFF. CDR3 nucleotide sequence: TGTGCCAGCAGTTACATGGGAGGGAACACTGAAGCTTTCTTT.